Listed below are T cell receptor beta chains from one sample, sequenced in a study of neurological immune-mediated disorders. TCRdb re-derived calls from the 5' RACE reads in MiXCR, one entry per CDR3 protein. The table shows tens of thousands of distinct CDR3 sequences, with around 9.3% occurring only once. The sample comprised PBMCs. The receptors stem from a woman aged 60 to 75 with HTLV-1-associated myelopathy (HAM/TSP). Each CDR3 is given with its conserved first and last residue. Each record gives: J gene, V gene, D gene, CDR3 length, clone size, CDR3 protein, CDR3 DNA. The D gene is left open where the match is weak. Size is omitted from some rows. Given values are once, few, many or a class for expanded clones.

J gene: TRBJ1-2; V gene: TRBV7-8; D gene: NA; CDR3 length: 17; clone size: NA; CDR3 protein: CASSRKPTGKEPYGYTF; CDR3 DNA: TGTGCCAGCAGCCGTAAACCCACGGGAAAGGAGCCCTATGGCTACACCTTC
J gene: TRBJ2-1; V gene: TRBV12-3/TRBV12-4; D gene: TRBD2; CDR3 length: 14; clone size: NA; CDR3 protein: CASSQGSAGLDQFF; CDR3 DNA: TGTGCCAGCAGTCAGGGATCAGCGGGGCTGGATCAGTTCTTC
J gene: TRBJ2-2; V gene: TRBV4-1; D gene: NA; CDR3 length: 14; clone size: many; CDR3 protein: CASSRQINTGELFF; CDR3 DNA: TGCGCCAGCAGCCGGCAGATCAACACCGGGGAGCTGTTTTTT
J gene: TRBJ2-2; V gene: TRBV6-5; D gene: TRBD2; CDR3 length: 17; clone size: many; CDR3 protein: CASRARSGGVITGELFF; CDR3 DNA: TGTGCCAGCAGGGCACGTAGCGGGGGGGTTATAACCGGGGAGCTGTTTTTT
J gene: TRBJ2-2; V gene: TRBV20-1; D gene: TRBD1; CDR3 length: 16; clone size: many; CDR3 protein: CSARVSTGGDTGELFF; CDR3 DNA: TGCAGTGCTAGAGTTTCGACAGGGGGGGACACCGGGGAGCTGTTTTTT
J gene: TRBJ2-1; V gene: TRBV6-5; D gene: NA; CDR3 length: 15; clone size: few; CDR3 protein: CASSLQRGRRNEQFF; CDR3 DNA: TGTGCCAGCAGTCTCCAGCGTGGCCGACGTAATGAGCAGTTCTTC
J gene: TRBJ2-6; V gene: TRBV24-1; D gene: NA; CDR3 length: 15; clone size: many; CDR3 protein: CATSDTGIGANVLTF; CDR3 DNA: TGTGCCACCAGCGATACAGGGATCGGGGCCAACGTCCTGACTTTC
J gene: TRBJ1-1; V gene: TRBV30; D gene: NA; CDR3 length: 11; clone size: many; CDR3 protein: CAWSGQEEAFF; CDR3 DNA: TGTGCCTGGAGTGGGCAGGAGGAAGCTTTCTTT
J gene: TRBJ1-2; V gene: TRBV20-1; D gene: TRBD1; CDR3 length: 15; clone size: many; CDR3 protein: CSAPRIDRDHYGYTF; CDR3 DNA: TGCAGTGCTCCGAGAATTGACAGGGACCACTATGGCTACACCTTC
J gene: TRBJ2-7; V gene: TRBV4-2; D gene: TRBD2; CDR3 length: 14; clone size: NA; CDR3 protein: CASSQGTTSYEQYF; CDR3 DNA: TGTGCCAGCAGTCAAGGGACTACCTCTTACGAGCAGTACTTC
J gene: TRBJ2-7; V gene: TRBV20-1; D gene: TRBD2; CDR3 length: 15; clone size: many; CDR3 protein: CSAASLAGGTYEQYF; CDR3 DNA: TGCAGTGCCGCTTCCCTAGCGGGGGGAACCTACGAGCAGTACTTC
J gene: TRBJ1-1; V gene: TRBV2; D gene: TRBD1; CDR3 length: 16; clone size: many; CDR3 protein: CASSGTGPFVNTEAFF; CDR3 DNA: TGTGCCAGCAGTGGGACAGGGCCATTCGTGAACACTGAAGCTTTCTTT
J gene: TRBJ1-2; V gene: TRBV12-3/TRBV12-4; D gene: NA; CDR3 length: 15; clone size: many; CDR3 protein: CASSPPPGRLTGYTF; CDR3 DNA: TGTGCCAGCAGCCCACCCCCGGGACGGTTAACTGGCTACACCTTC
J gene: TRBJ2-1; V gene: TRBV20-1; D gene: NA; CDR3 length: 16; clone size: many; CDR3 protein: CSAPVGVGGAYNEQFF; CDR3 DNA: TGCAGTGCCCCCGTCGGCGTGGGGGGCGCCTACAATGAGCAGTTCTTC
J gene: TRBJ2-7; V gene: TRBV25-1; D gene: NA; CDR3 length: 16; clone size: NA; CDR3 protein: CASSEYIGRGAYEQYF; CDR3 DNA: TGTGCCAGCAGTGAATATATCGGCAGGGGGGCCTACGAGCAGTACTTC
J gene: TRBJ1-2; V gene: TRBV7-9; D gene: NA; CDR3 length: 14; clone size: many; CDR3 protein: CASSGTGTAYGYTF; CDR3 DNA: TGTGCCAGCAGCGGGACCGGGACGGCTTATGGCTACACCTTC
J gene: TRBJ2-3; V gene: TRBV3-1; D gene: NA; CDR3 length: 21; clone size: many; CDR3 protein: CASSQDGADWVGISSTDTQYF; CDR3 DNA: TGTGCCAGCAGCCAAGATGGGGCCGACTGGGTGGGTATCTCTAGCACAGATACGCAGTATTTT
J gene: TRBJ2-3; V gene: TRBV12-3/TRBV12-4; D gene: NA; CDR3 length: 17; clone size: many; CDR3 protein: CASSPPWGGPSTDTQYF; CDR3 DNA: TGTGCCAGCAGTCCCCCTTGGGGGGGGCCTAGCACAGATACGCAGTATTTT
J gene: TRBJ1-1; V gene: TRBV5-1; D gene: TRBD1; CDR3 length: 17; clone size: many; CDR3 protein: CASSPHDRGQVNTEAFF; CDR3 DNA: TGCGCCAGCAGCCCCCACGACAGGGGTCAGGTGAACACTGAAGCTTTCTTT
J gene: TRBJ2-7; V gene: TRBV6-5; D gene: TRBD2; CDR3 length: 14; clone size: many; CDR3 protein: CASSPSGGPYEQYF; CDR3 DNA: TGTGCCAGCAGTCCTAGCGGGGGCCCATACGAGCAGTACTTC
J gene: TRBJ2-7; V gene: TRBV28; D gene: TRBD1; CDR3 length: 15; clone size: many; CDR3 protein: CASNPDRGNIYEQYF; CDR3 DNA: TGTGCCAGCAACCCGGACAGGGGAAACATCTACGAGCAGTACTTC
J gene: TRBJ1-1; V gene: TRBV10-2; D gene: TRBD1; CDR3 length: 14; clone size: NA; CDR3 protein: CATGDRGGAAEAFF; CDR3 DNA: TGCGCCACCGGAGACAGGGGAGGTGCCGCTGAAGCTTTCTTT
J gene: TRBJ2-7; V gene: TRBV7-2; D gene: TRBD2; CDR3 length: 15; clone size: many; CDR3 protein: CASSSLAGVSYEQYF; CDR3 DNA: TGTGCCAGCAGCTCTCTAGCGGGAGTCTCCTACGAGCAGTACTTC
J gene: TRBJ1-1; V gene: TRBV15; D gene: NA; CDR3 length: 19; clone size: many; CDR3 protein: CATSRGYYRAPQGRAEAFF; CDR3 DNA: TGTGCCACCAGCAGAGGATACTACAGGGCCCCTCAGGGCAGGGCTGAAGCTTTCTTT
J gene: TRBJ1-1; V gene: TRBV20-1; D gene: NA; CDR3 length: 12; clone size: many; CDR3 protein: CSAPIHAAEAFF; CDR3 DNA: TGCAGTGCCCCTATACACGCTGCTGAAGCTTTCTTT
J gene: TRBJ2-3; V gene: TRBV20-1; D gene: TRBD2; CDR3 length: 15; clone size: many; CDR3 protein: CSARGLAVWTDTQYF; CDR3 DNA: TGCAGTGCCAGAGGCCTAGCGGTGTGGACAGATACGCAGTATTTT
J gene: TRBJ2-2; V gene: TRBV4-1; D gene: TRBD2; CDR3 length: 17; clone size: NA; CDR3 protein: CASSQRPAGGFTGELFF; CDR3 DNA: TGCGCCAGCAGCCAAAGACCAGCGGGGGGTTTCACCGGGGAGCTGTTTTTT
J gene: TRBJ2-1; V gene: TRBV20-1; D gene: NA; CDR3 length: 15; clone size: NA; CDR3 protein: CSAGKGAEGDNEQFF; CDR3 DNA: TGCAGTGCTGGAAAGGGGGCGGAGGGGGACAATGAGCAGTTCTTC
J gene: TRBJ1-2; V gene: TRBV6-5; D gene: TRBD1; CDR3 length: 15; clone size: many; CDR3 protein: CASSLTGTGVYGYTF; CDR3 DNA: TGTGCCAGCAGTTTGACGGGGACAGGGGTCTATGGCTACACCTTC
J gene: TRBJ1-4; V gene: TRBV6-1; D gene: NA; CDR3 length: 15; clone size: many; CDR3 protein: CASSEAATGYEKLFF; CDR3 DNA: TGTGCCAGCAGTGAAGCAGCTACAGGGTATGAAAAACTGTTTTTT
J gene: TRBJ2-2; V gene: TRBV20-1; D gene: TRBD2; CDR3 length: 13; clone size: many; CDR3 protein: CSAPTSGDGELFF; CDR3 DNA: TGCAGTGCCCCGACTAGCGGGGACGGGGAGCTGTTTTTT
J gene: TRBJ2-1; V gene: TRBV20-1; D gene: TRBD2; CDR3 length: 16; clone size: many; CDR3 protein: CSASRLAGGIYNEQFF; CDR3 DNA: TGCAGTGCTAGTCGACTAGCGGGGGGCATTTACAATGAGCAGTTCTTC
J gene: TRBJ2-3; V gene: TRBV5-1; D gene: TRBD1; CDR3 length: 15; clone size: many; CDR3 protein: CASTPGTGNMDTQYF; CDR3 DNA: TGCGCCAGCACCCCGGGGACAGGGAACATGGATACGCAGTATTTT
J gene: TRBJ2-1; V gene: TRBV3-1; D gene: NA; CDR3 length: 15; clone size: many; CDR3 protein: CASSLTGTTYNEQFF; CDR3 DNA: TGTGCCAGCAGCCTAACAGGGACGACCTACAATGAGCAGTTCTTC
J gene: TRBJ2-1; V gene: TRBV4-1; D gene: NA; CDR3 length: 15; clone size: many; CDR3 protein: CASSHQRGMGNEQFF; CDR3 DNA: TGCGCCAGCAGCCACCAAAGGGGGATGGGCAATGAGCAGTTCTTC
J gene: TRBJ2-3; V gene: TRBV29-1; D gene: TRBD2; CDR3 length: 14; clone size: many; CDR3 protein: CSVESLAAADTQYF; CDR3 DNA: TGCAGCGTTGAGTCCCTAGCGGCCGCAGATACGCAGTATTTT
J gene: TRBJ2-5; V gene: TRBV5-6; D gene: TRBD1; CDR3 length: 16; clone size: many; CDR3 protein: CASSLFFGTGVGTQYF; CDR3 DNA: TGTGCCAGCAGCCTTTTCTTCGGGACAGGGGTTGGGACCCAGTACTTC
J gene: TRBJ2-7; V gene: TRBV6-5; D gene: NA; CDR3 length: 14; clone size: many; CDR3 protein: CASSPLGEGYEQYF; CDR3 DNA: TGTGCCAGCAGCCCTCTGGGTGAGGGCTACGAGCAGTACTTC
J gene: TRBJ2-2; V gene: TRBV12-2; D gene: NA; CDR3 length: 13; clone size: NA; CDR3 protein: CAGFSGDTGELFF; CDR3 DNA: TGTGCAGGTTTTTCGGGGGACACCGGGGAGCTGTTTTTT
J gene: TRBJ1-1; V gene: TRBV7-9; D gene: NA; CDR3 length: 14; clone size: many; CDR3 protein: CASSLQGRHTEAFF; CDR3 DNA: TGTGCCAGCAGCTTACAGGGTCGTCACACTGAAGCTTTCTTT
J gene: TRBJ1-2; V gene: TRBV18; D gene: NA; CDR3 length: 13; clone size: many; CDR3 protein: CASSPGPGGVYTF; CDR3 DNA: TGTGCCAGCTCACCAGGTCCGGGAGGGGTCTACACCTTC
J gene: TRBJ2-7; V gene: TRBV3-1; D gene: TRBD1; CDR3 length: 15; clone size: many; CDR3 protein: CASSQPGQGINEQYF; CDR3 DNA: TGTGCCAGCAGCCAACCGGGACAGGGAATCAACGAGCAGTACTTC
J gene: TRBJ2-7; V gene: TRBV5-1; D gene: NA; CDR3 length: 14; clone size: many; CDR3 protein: CASSLEVRGYEQYF; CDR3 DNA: TGCGCCAGCAGCTTGGAGGTTAGAGGCTACGAGCAGTACTTC
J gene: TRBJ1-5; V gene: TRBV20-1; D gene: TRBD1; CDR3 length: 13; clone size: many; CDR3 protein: CSAEDRDGQPQHF; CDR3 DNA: TGCAGTGCAGAAGACAGGGACGGTCAGCCCCAGCATTTT
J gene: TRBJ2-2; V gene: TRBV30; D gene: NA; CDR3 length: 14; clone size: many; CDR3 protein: CAWNSQGTTGELFF; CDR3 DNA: TGTGCCTGGAATAGTCAGGGGACCACCGGGGAGCTGTTTTTT
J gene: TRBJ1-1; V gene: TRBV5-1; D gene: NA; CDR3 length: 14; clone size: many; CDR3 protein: CASSSQGMNTEAFF; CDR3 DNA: TGCGCCAGCAGCTCGCAGGGAATGAACACTGAAGCTTTCTTT
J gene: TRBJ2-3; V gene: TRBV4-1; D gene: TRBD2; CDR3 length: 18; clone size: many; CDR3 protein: CASSQGIEAGGPPDTQYF; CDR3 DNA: TGCGCCAGCAGCCAAGGTATTGAAGCGGGGGGGCCGCCAGATACGCAGTATTTT
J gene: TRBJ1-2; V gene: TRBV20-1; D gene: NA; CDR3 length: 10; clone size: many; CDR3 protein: CSASSPSYTF; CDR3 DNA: TGCAGTGCTAGTAGTCCTAGCTACACCTTC
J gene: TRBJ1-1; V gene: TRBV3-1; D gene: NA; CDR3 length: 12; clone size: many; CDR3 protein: CASSQVASPAFF; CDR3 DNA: TGTGCCAGCAGCCAAGTGGCGTCTCCAGCTTTCTTT
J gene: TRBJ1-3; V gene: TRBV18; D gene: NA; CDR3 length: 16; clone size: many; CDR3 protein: CASSPRQSGTGNTIYF; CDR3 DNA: TGTGCCAGCTCACCGAGACAGAGCGGGACTGGAAACACCATATATTTT
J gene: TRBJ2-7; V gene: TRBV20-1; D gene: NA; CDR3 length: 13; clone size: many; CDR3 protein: CSARRGSPYEQYF; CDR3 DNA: TGCAGTGCCAGAAGGGGCTCGCCCTACGAGCAGTACTTC
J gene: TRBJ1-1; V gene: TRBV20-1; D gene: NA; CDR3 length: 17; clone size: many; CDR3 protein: CSASQFIGTALSAEAFF; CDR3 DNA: TGCAGTGCTAGCCAGTTTATCGGTACGGCATTAAGTGCTGAAGCTTTCTTT
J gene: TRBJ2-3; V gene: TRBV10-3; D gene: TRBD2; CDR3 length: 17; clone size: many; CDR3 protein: CAISEPEAGGMLDTQYF; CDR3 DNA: TGTGCCATCAGTGAGCCCGAAGCGGGGGGGATGTTAGATACGCAGTATTTT
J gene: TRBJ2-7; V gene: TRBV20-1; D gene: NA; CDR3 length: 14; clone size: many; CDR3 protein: CSASSTGPSYEQYF; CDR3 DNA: TGCAGTGCTAGTTCTACAGGGCCCTCCTACGAGCAGTACTTC
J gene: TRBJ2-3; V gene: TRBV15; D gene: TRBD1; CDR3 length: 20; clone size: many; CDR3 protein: CATSSNRDRGPGSSTDTQYF; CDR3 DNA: TGTGCCACCAGCAGCAACCGGGACAGGGGGCCGGGGTCCAGCACAGATACGCAGTATTTT